A selection of T cell receptor beta chains follows, all from one sample in a study of tumor-infiltrating lymphocytes in primary liver carcinoma. TCRdb re-derived calls from the multiplex PCR reads in MiXCR, one entry per CDR3 protein. The sample has some 51,000 distinct CDR3 sequences; about 80% are singletons. The sample comprised liver tumor tissue from sampling region 3. Every receptor here comes from a man between 35 and 55 years old with primary liver carcinoma and hepatitis B virus infection. Both conserved end residues are part of each CDR3. Fields, in order: J gene, clone size, V gene, D gene, CDR3 protein, CDR3 DNA. D genes are given only for firm matches. Clone size is not always given. Where it is, it says once, few, many or a class for expanded clones.

J: TRBJ1-1; size: few; V: TRBV2; D: TRBD1; CDR3: CASSEQGTGNGDTEALF; DNA: TGTGCCAGCAGTGAACAAGGGACAGGAAACGGGGACACTGAAGCTTTATTT
J: TRBJ2-2; size: NA; V: TRBV7-9; D: NA; CDR3: CANSLGGATTGELFF; DNA: TGTGCCAACAGCTTGGGCGGGGCTACTACCGGGGAGCTGTTTTTT
J: TRBJ2-3; size: NA; V: TRBV11-1; D: TRBD2; CDR3: CATSKGLAVITDTQYF; DNA: TGTGCCACCAGTAAGGGACTAGCGGTTATCACAGATACGCAGTATTTT
J: TRBJ1-2; size: NA; V: TRBV29-1; D: NA; CDR3: CSVDSVLGYTF; DNA: TGCAGCGTTGACAGTGTTCTTGGTTACACCTTC
J: TRBJ2-7; size: NA; V: TRBV6-1; D: TRBD2; CDR3: CANSPGLAAYEQYF; DNA: TGTGCCAACAGTCCTGGACTAGCGGCATACGAACAGTACTTC
J: TRBJ2-2; size: few; V: TRBV7-8; D: TRBD2; CDR3: CAGSSLASGGRGGELVF; DNA: TGTGCCGGCAGCTCCCTTGCCAGCGGAGGGAGGGGCGGGGAGCTGGTTTTT
J: TRBJ2-5; size: NA; V: TRBV4-2; D: TRBD2; CDR3: CASSQYWGLAVGTQYF; DNA: TGTGCCAGCAGCCAATATTGGGGACTAGCCGTAGGGACCCAGTACTTC
J: TRBJ2-1; size: NA; V: TRBV6-5; D: TRBD2; CDR3: CASGYGLADSSRHFF; DNA: TGTGCCAGTGGTTACGGACTAGCGGACTCCTCACGGCACTTCTTC
J: TRBJ2-2; size: NA; V: TRBV11-2; D: NA; CDR3: CAGSLDPGGVGELFF; DNA: TGTGCCGGCAGCTTAGACCCAGGCGGGGTAGGGGAGCTGTTTTTT
J: TRBJ2-1; size: NA; V: TRBV14; D: NA; CDR3: CANSYGKGGQFF; DNA: TGTGCCAACAGCTATGGAAAGGGGGGACAGTTCTTC
J: TRBJ2-3; size: NA; V: TRBV2; D: NA; CDR3: CAISANLIWDTQYF; DNA: TGTGCTATCAGCGCCAATCTGATTTGGGATACGCAGTATTTT
J: TRBJ1-2; size: NA; V: TRBV29-1; D: NA; CDR3: CSVVRGESDRGYTF; DNA: TGCAGCGTCGTCCGCGGCGAATCTGACCGGGGCTACACCTTC
J: TRBJ1-5; size: NA; V: TRBV6-6; D: NA; CDR3: CACRPMSNQPQHF; DNA: TGTGCCTGCAGGCCGATGTCTAATCAACCCCAGCATTTT
J: TRBJ2-7; size: NA; V: TRBV29-1; D: TRBD1; CDR3: CSAGVGTGDNEQYF; DNA: TGCAGCGCTGGAGTCGGGACAGGGGACAACGAACAGTACTTC
J: TRBJ2-3; size: NA; V: TRBV11-1; D: TRBD1; CDR3: CAGSTAQGAQADTQYF; DNA: TGTGCCGGCAGCACCGCGCAGGGGGCCCAAGCAGATACGCAGTATTTT